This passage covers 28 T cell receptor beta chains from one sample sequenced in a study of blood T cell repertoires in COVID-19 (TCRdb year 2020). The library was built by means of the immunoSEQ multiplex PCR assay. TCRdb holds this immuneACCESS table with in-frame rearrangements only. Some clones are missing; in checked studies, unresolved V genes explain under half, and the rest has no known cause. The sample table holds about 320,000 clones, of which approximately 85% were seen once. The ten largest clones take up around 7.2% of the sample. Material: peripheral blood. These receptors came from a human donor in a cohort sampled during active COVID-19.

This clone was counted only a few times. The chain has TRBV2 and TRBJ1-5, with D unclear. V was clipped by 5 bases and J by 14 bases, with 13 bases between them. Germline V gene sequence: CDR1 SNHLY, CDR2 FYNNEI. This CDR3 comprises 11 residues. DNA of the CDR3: TGTGCCAGCAGTCTTGGGGAGCTAGAGCATTTT. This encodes CASSLGELEHF.

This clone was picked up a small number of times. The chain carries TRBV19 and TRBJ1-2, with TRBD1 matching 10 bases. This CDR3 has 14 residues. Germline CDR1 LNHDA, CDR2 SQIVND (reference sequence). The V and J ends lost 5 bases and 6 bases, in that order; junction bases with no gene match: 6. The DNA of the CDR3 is TGTGCCAGTAGTCCTGACAGGGGGCGTAATGGCTACACCTTC. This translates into CASSPDRGRNGYTF.

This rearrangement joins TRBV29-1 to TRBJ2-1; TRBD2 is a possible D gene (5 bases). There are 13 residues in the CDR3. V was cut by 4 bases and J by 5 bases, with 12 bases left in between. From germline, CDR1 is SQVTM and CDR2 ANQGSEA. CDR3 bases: TGCAGCGTTGGATCCCCGCGGGACAATGAGCAGTTCTTC. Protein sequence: CSVGSPRDNEQFF.

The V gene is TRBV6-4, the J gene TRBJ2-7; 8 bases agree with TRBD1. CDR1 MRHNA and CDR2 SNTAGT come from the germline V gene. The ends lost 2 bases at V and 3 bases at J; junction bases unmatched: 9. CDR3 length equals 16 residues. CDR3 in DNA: TGTGCCAGCAGTGACCTTCGAGGACAGGGCCTCTACGAGCAGTACTTC. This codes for CASSDLRGQGLYEQYF.

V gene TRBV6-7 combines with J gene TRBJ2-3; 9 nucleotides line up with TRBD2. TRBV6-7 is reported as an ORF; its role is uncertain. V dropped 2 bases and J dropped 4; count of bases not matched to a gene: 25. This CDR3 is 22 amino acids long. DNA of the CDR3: TGTGCCAGCAGTTACCCCCCTTTCGAACCGTGGCGGCGGGGGGGCCCGGCAGATACGCAGTATTTT. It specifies CASSYPPFEPWRRGGPADTQYF.

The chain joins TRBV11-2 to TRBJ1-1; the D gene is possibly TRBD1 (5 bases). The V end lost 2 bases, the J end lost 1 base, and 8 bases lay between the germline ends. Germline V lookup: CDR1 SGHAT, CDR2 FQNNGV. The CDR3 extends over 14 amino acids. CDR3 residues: CASSLTGQNTEAFF. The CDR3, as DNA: TGTGCCAGCAGCTTAACCGGACAGAACACTGAAGCTTTCTTT.

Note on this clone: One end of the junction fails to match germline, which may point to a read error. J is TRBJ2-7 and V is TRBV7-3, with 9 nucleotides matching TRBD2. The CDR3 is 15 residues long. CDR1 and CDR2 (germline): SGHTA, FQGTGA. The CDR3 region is CASSLTGTSFHEQYF. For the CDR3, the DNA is TGTGCCAGCAGCCTAACCGGGACTAGCTTCCACGAGCAGTACTTC.

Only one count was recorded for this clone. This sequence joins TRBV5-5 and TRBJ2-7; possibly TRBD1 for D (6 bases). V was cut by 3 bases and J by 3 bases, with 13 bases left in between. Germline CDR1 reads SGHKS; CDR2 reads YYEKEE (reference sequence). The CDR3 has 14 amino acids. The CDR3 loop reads CASSYRQEIYEQYF. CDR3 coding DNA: TGTGCCAGCAGCTACCGACAGGAGATCTACGAGCAGTACTTC.

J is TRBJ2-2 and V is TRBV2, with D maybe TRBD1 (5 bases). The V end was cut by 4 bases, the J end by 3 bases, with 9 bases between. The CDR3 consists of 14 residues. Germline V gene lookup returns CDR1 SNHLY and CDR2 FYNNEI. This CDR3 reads CASSVRADTGELFF. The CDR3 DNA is TGTGCCAGCAGTGTCAGGGCAGACACCGGGGAGCTGTTTTTT.

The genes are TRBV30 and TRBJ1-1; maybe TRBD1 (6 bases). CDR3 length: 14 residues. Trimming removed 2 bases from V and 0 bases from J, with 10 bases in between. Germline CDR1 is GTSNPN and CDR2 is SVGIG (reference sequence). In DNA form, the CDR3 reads TGTGCCTGGAGTTTGACAGGCCTGAACACTGAAGCTTTCTTT. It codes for CAWSLTGLNTEAFF.

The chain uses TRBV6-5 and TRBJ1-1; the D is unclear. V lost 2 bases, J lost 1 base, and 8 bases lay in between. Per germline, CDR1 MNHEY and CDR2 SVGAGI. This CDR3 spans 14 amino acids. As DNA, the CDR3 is TGTGCCAGCAGTTACGCAGGAAAGAACACTGAAGCTTTCTTT. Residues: CASSYAGKNTEAFF.

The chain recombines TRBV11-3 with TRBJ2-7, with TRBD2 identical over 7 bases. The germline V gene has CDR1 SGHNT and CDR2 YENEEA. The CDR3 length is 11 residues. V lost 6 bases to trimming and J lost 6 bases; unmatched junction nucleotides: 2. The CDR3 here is CASSSSGEQYF. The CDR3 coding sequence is TGTGCCAGCAGTTCTAGCGGCGAGCAGTACTTC. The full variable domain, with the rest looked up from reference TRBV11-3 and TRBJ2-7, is EAGVVQSPRYKIIEKKQPVAFWCNPISGHNTLYWYLQNLGQGPELLIRYENEEAVDDSQLPKDRFSAERLKGVDSTLKIQPAELGDSAVYLCASSSSGEQYFGPGTRLTVT.

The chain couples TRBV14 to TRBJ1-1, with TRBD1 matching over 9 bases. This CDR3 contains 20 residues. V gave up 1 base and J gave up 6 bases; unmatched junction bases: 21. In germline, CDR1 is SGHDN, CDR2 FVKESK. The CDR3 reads CASSQGGQGEAIRFDSEAFF. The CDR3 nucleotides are TGTGCCAGCAGCCAAGGGGGACAGGGAGAGGCAATACGATTTGATTCTGAAGCTTTCTTT.

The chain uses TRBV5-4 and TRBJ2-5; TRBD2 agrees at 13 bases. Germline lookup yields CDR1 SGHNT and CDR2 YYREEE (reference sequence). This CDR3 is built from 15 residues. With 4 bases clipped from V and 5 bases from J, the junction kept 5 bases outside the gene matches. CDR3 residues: CASSPLAGGLETQYF. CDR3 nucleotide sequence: TGTGCCAGCAGCCCACTAGCGGGGGGGCTCGAGACCCAGTACTTC.

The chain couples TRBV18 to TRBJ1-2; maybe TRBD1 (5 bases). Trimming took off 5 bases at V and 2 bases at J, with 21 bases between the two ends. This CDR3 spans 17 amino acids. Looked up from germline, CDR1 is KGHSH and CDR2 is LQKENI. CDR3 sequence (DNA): TGTGCCAGCTCAGCAATCCCCCGGGGGTTGTCGAACTATGGCTACACCTTC. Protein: CASSAIPRGLSNYGYTF.

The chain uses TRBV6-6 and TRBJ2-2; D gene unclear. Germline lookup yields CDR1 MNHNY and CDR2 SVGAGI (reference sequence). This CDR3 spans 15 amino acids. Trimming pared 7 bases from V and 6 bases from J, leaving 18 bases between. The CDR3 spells CASTTKMKPAGELFF. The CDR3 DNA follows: TGTGCCAGCACCACAAAAATGAAACCTGCCGGGGAGCTGTTTTTT.

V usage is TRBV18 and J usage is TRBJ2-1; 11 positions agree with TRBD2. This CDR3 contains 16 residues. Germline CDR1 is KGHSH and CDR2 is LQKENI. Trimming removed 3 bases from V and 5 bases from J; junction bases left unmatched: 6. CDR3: CASSPSGTSGNNEQFF. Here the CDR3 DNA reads TGTGCCAGCTCACCCTCCGGGACTAGCGGAAACAATGAGCAGTTCTTC.

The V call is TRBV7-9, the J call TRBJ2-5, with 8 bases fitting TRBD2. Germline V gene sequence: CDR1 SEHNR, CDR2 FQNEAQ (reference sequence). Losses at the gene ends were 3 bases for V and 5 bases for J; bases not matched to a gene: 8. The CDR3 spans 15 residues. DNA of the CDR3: TGTGCCAGCAGCTTGAGGGCTAGCGGGCGCGAGACCCAGTACTTC. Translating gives CASSLRASGRETQYF.

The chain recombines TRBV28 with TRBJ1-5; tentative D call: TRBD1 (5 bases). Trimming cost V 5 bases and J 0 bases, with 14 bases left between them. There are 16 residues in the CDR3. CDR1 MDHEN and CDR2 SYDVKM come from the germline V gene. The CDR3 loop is CASSPGSGSSNQPQHF. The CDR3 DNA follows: TGTGCCAGCAGTCCAGGGAGCGGGAGTAGCAATCAGCCCCAGCATTTT.

The CDR3 nucleotides read TGTGCCAGCAGTTACAAGGACAGGGGCGAATACGAGCAGTACTTC. Translated, it gives CASSYKDRGEYEQYF. The chain recombines TRBV6-5 with TRBJ2-7; 9 bases match TRBD1. The germline gives CDR1 MNHEY, CDR2 SVGAGI. The CDR3 covers 15 residues. V lost 2 bases and J lost 4; bases outside the gene matches: 6.

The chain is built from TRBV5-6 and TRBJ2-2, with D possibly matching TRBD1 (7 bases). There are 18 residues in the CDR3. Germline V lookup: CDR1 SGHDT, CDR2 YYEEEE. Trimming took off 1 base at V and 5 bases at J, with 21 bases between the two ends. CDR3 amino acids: CASSLLWAGGFSTGELFF. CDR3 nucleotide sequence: TGTGCCAGCAGCTTGTTGTGGGCAGGGGGGTTCAGTACCGGGGAGCTGTTTTTT.

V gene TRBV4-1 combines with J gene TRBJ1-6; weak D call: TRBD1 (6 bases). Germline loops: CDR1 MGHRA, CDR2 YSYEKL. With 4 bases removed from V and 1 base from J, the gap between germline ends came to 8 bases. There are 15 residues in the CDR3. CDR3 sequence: CASSPTGSYNSPLHF. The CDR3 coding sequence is TGCGCCAGCAGCCCTACAGGGTCCTATAATTCACCCCTCCACTTT.

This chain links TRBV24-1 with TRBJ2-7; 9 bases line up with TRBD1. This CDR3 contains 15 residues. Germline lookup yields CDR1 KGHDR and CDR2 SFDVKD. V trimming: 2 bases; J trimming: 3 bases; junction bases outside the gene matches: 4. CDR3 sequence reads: CATSDSQGADYEQYF. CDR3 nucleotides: TGTGCCACCAGTGATTCACAGGGGGCGGACTACGAGCAGTACTTC.

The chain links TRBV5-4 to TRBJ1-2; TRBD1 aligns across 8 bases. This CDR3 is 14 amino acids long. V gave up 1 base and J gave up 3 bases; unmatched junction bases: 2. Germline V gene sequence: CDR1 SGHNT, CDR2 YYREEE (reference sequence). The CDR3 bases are TGTGCCAGCAGCTTGCAGGGGGCGTACTATGGCTACACCTTC. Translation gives CASSLQGAYYGYTF. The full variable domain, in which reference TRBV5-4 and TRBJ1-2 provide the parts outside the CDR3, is ETGVTQSPTHLIKTRGQQVTLRCSSQSGHNTVSWYQQALGQGPQFIFQYYREEENGRGNFPPRFSGLQFPNYSSELNVNALELDDSALYLCASSLQGAYYGYTFGSGTRLTVV.

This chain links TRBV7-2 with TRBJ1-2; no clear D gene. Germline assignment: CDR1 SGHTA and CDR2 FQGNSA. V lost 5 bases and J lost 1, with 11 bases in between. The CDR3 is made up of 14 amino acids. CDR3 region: CASSPRRHNYGYTF. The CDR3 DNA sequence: TGTGCCAGCAGCCCCCGGAGGCATAACTATGGCTACACCTTC.

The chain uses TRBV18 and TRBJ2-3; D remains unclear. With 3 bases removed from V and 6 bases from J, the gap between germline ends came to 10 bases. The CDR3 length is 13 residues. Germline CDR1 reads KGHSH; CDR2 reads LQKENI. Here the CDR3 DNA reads TGTGCCAGCTCACCCCTCAACCAGGATACGCAGTATTTT. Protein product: CASSPLNQDTQYF. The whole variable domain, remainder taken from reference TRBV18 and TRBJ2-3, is NAGVMQNPRHLVRRRGQEARLRCSPMKGHSHVYWYRQLPEEGLKFMVYLQKENIIDESGMPKERFSAEFPKEGPSILRIQQVVRGDSAAYFCASSPLNQDTQYFGPGTRLTVL.

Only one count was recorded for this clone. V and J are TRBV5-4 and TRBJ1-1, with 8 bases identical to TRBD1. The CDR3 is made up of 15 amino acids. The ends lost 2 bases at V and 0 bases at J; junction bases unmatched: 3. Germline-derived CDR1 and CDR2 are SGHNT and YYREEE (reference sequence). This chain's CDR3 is CASSLDRGMNTEAFF. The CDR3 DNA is TGTGCCAGCAGCTTAGACAGGGGCATGAACACTGAAGCTTTCTTT.

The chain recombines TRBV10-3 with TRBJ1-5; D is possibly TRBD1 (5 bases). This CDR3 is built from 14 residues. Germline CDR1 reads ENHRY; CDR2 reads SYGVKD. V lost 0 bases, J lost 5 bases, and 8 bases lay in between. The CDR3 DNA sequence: TGTGCCATCAGTGAGTCGACAGTTTATCAGCCCCAGCATTTT. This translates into CAISESTVYQPQHF.